This T cell receptor beta chain was identified in a study of blood T cell repertoires in COVID-19. Clones were read by immunoSEQ multiplex PCR, and TCRdb kept only the in-frame ones, dropping some. This table holds 90,000 to 100,000 clones, about 81% found once. CDR3 length equals 19 residues. V lost 3 bases and J lost 3, with 24 bases in between. CDR1 is MNHEY and CDR2 is SMNVEV in the germline V gene (reference sequence). What was sequenced was peripheral blood. This TCR derives from a man between 65 and 80 years old with acute or convalescent COVID-19. The gene calls are TRBV27 and TRBJ2-1; D is possibly TRBD1 (6 bases). CDR3 amino acids: CASSFRTPTGPILYNEQFF. The CDR3 DNA reads as TGTGCCAGCAGTTTTCGGACCCCAACAGGGCCTATTCTCTACAATGAGCAGTTCTTC.